This T cell receptor beta chain was recorded in a study of blood T cell repertoires in COVID-19. Study-wide context: The United States, Italy and Spain provided the acute and convalescent COVID-19 samples. The cDNA or gDNA used as material had been derived from T cells, B-cell-depleted T cells, or PBMCs.

The authors' processing: Researchers report that nucleated cell counts were estimated from reference gene primer amplification. Assay: immunoSEQ multiplex PCR; the TCRdb copy retains only in-frame clones and omits some. V, J and clone size were drawn from that table, and D and trimming were deduced from the DNA. The top ten hold more than 10% of the sample, which has some 200,000 clones, 75% to 85% seen once. CDR3 size: 15 residues. The V segment lost 3 bases and the J segment 4 bases; nucleotides outside the gene matches: 5. The germline V gene encodes CDR1 KGHSH and CDR2 LQKENI. The sequenced sample was peripheral blood. This sequence originates from a human donor in a cohort sampled during active COVID-19. The chain is built from TRBV18 and TRBJ1-4; 7 nucleotides agree with TRBD1. The CDR3: CASSPRQGNNEKLFF. In nucleotides, the CDR3 is TGTGCCAGCTCACCCCGACAGGGCAATAATGAAAAACTGTTTTTT.